This T cell receptor beta chain was identified in a study of cytomegalovirus exposure and HLA in healthy donors (dated by TCRdb to the late 2010s). Background for the entire study: The approximately 710 repertoires of the first cohort and the 120 validation repertoires were produced on the same platform, according to a later analysis. To predict cytomegalovirus infection status, the study combined high-throughput TCR immunosequencing, statistical association of individual TCRs with disease status, and machine learning. Along with the approximately 650-subject first cohort, a separate validation cohort of roughly 110 different subjects was used. The study aimed to test whether signatures of past pathogen exposure could be identified by cataloging public T cell receptors. The full study reports these points: Three of the identified cytomegalovirus-associated TCR beta chains were confirmed in vitro to be specific for cytomegalovirus antigens. In both the original and validation cohorts, the classifier was reported to diagnose cytomegalovirus status with high specificity and sensitivity. Most TCR sequences were seen in very few donors, while some public TCRs were found in many individuals. Of the cluster scores, 85% to 95% were above 0 in a later analysis, which found that TCRs clustered in the first cohort also tended to co-occur in the 95 to 150 validation repertoires. According to the authors, the approach could potentially be generalized to other disease states and immunological phenotypes. The study listed 150 to 200 TCR beta chains as associated with cytomegalovirus. A later analysis had no HLA typing for the validation cohort, so co-occurrence there was scored across all 130 or so repertoires.

With regard to this clone: This clone's antigen is unknown. No much larger clone is present one base from it, and per-base qualities are unavailable.

From cysteine to phenylalanine, the CDR3 is 16 amino acids long. The entry retains the CDR3 DNA only, 48 bases that are in frame from base 1. V is trimmed back by 3 bases and J by 0 bases, and the junction contains 4 bases that no gene match accounts for. The germline V gene specifies MGHRA as CDR1 and YSYEKL as CDR2. The donors belonged to the validation cohort of under 150 subjects, which was separate from the approximately 660-subject first cohort. The library was made by the immunoSEQ multiplex PCR assay. The study's processing was this. To diagnose cytomegalovirus status from the catalog of TCR beta chain sequences, a statistical classification framework was built. TCRdb carries this immuneACCESS record with in-frame sequences only. Its versions omit some clonotypes, under half of them owing to an unresolved V gene in the studies checked, with the rest unexplained. That table gives V, J and clone size, and the DNA gave D and trimming. In this sample the table shows about 220,000 clones, 80% to 90% of which occur a single time. The top ten constitute 2.6% of the sample.

The sequenced sample was PBMCs. The rearrangement combines TRBV4-1 with TRBJ1-5; 8 junctional bases match TRBD1. This clonotype was sampled from a man younger than 35 in good health and CMV-seronegative. The sequenced DNA: TGCGCCAGCAGCCAGGACGGACAGGGTAGCAATCAGCCCCAGCATTTT. Translated, it gives CASSQDGQGSNQPQHF.